Following are 16 T cell receptor beta chains from one sample sequenced in a study of blood T cell repertoires in COVID-19. Measured with immunoSEQ multiplex PCR; TCRdb has only the in-frame clones, and not every one. Of some 170,000 clones in the sample, 65% to 90% were seen once. Specimen: PBMCs or T cells enriched from blood (not recorded which). The receptor set was obtained from a man aged 50 to 60 who had recovered from COVID-19.

The chain recombines TRBV27 with TRBJ2-7; tentatively, D is TRBD2 (6 bases). Looked up from germline, CDR1 is MNHEY and CDR2 is SMNVEV (reference sequence). V lost 7 bases and J 0 bases, leaving 13 bases between the germline ends. The CDR3 runs to 14 residues. The CDR3 sequence is CASKPTDYSYEQYF. The CDR3 nucleotides read TGTGCCAGCAAACCAACGGACTACTCCTACGAGCAGTACTTC.

For this clone: Germline and junction disagree at one end, which may indicate a read error. The chain is built from TRBV25-1 and TRBJ1-2; the match to TRBD1 covers 10 bases. In germline, CDR1 is MGHDK, CDR2 SYGVNS. The CDR3 covers 14 residues. The CDR3 reads CASSEQDRGSPLPF. The CDR3, as DNA: TGTGCCAGCAGTGAACAGGACAGGGGGAGCCCACTACCCTTC.

The CDR3 region is CASSQGPTGATNEKLFF. CDR3 nucleotide sequence: TGCGCCAGCAGCCAAGGACCGACAGGGGCAACTAATGAAAAACTGTTTTTT. The gene calls are TRBV4-1 and TRBJ1-4, with 8 bases that match TRBD1. Germline V gene sequence: CDR1 MGHRA, CDR2 YSYEKL. CDR3 length: 17 amino acids. The V and J ends lost 1 base and 0 bases, in that order; junction bases with no gene match: 4.

V gene TRBV6-5 combines with J gene TRBJ1-1; the D gene is possibly TRBD1 (6 bases). Trimming took off 2 bases at V and 8 bases at J, with 15 bases between the two ends. Per the germline V gene, CDR1 is MNHEY and CDR2 is SVGAGI. This CDR3 is 14 amino acids long. The CDR3 coding sequence is TGTGCCAGCAGTTACACAGGGTCAAAAAAAGAAGCTTTCTTT. Amino acid sequence: CASSYTGSKKEAFF.

The rearrangement uses TRBV7-9 and TRBJ1-4; 10 bases line up with TRBD1. Germline V gene lookup returns CDR1 SEHNR and CDR2 FQNEAQ (reference sequence). J gave up 7 bases and V 5 bases, and 13 bases lay outside the gene matches. This CDR3 contains 17 residues. The CDR3 DNA follows: TGTGCCAGCAGCACAGGGGGACAGGGGACGGGTCGTGAAAAACTGTTTTTT. This encodes CASSTGGQGTGREKLFF.

The V and J genes are TRBV19 and TRBJ1-1; 7 bases match TRBD1. Looked up from germline, CDR1 is LNHDA and CDR2 is SQIVND (reference sequence). The CDR3 consists of 14 residues. V shed 6 bases, J shed 1 base, and the junction held 5 bases outside the gene matches. The CDR3: CASRETGTNTEAFF. The CDR3 DNA reads as TGTGCCAGTAGGGAGACAGGGACGAACACTGAAGCTTTCTTT.

The chain employs TRBV5-6 and TRBJ2-5, with 7 bases matching TRBD1. The V and J ends lost 2 bases and 5 bases, in that order; junction bases with no gene match: 6. Germline CDR1 and CDR2: SGHDT and YYEEEE. This CDR3 is built from 14 residues. Written as DNA, the CDR3 is TGTGCCAGCAGCTTTAGGGGGCAGGGGGAGACCCAGTACTTC. This encodes CASSFRGQGETQYF.

The chain has TRBV6-5 and TRBJ1-5, with a tentative D call TRBD1 (6 bases). The CDR3 consists of 15 residues. The V end lost 6 bases, the J end lost 2 bases, and 14 bases lay between the germline ends. Germline CDR1 and CDR2: MNHEY and SVGAGI. CDR3 loop: CASRLGQIGNQPQHF. CDR3 DNA: TGTGCCAGCAGACTAGGACAGATCGGCAATCAGCCCCAGCATTTT.

This clone came up once. The V and J genes are TRBV3-1 (or the pseudogene TRBV3-2) and TRBJ2-5; 12 nucleotides agree with TRBD2. The CDR3 sequence is 18 residues long. The ends lost 0 bases at V and 4 bases at J; junction bases unmatched: 9. The V gene's germline CDR1 is LGHDT and CDR2 YNNKEL (reference sequence). CDR3 DNA: TGTGCCAGCAGCCAAGATCCGGCTAGCGGGGGGGGAGCAGAGACCCAGTACTTC. This translates into CASSQDPASGGGAETQYF.

The V call is TRBV5-1, the J call TRBJ1-3; D not resolved. The CDR3 loop spans 16 amino acids. Germline loops: CDR1 SGHRS, CDR2 YFSETQ. Trimming shortened V by 1 base and J by 0 bases, and 11 bases separated the two germline ends. CDR3 loop: CASSLSQVTSGNTIYF. CDR3 nucleotide sequence: TGCGCCAGCAGCTTGTCCCAGGTGACCTCTGGAAACACCATATATTTT.

The chain combines TRBV3-1 (or the pseudogene TRBV3-2) with TRBJ2-7; D not certain. Germline lookup yields CDR1 LGHDT and CDR2 YNNKEL (reference sequence). V shed 2 bases and J shed 3 bases, with 11 bases lying between them. The CDR3 is made up of 14 amino acids. For the CDR3, the DNA is TGTGCCAGCAGCCAACCTGGCGGAATCTACGAGCAGTACTTC. This sequence encodes CASSQPGGIYEQYF.

This clone appeared a few times. The chain employs TRBV12-3 or TRBV12-4 and TRBJ1-1; no definite D call. This CDR3 comprises 12 residues. Trimming pared 6 bases from V and 5 bases from J, leaving 10 bases between. The CDR3 reads CASSSGGTEAFF. The CDR3 DNA reads TGTGCCAGCAGCTCGGGAGGGACTGAAGCTTTCTTT.

V and J are TRBV18 and TRBJ1-2; D is unclear. Trimming stripped 2 bases from V and 1 base from J, with 8 bases between. CDR3 length equals 14 residues. Per germline, CDR1 KGHSH and CDR2 LQKENI. This CDR3 reads CASSPFSDNYGYTF. CDR3 bases: TGTGCCAGCTCACCATTCAGCGATAACTATGGCTACACCTTC.

In its sample, this clone was seen once. V gene TRBV6-4 combines with J gene TRBJ1-5, with D perhaps TRBD1 (5 bases). The germline V gene has CDR1 MRHNA and CDR2 SNTAGT. The ends were cut back, 4 bases at V and 4 bases at J, with 8 bases in the middle. This CDR3 spans 13 amino acids. CDR3 coding DNA: TGTGCCAGCAGTGTGGGGCCAAATCAGCCCCAGCATTTT. Its translation: CASSVGPNQPQHF.

V is TRBV7-8 and J is TRBJ2-7; perhaps TRBD2 as D (5 bases). The V end was cut by 5 bases, the J end by 3 bases, with 17 bases between. The CDR3 loop spans 15 amino acids. Germline CDR1 SGHVS, CDR2 FQNEAQ. CDR3 bases: TGTGCCAGCAGCCGAGGAGGACTGCCGGACTACGAGCAGTACTTC. Residues: CASSRGGLPDYEQYF.

This chain connects TRBV18 to TRBJ1-3; unclear D gene. This CDR3 contains 16 residues. The germline V gene encodes CDR1 KGHSH and CDR2 LQKENI. The V end lost 0 bases, the J end lost 4 bases, and 13 bases lay between the germline ends. CDR3 DNA sequence: TGTGCCAGCTCACCACCGGGTAGGGCGGGCGGAAACACCATATATTTT. It translates to CASSPPGRAGGNTIYF.